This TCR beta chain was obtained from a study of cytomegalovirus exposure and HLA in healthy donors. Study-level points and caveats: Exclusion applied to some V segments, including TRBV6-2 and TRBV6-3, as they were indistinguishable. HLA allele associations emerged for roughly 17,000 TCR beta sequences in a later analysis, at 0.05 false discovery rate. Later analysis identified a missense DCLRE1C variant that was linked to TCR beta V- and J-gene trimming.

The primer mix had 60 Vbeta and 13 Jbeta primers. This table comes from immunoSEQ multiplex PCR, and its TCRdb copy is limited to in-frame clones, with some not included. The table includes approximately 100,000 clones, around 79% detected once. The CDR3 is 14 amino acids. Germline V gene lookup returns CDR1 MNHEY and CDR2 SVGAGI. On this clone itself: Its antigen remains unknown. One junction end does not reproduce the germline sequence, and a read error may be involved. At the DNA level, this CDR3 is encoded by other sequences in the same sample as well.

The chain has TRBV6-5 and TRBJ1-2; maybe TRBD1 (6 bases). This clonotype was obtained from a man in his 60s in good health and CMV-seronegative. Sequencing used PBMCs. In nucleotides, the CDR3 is TGTGCCAGCAGCCGCAGACAGGACACCTATGGCTATACCTTC. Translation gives CASSRRQDTYGYTF.